Listed below are T cell receptor beta chains from one sample, sequenced in a study of blood T cell repertoires in COVID-19. Measured with immunoSEQ multiplex PCR; TCRdb has only the in-frame clones, and not every one. The sample holds 200,000 to 250,000 clones, 85% to 90% seen once. The source material was PBMCs or T cells enriched from blood (not recorded which). Receptor source: a woman aged 25-40 years who had recovered from COVID-19. The CDR3 runs from the conserved cysteine through the conserved F or W. The order of the fields is CDR3 DNA, CDR3 protein, clone size, D gene, J gene, V gene. A D gene is named only where the DNA matches it firmly. The size entry is marked missing in some rows and otherwise reads once, few, many or a size class.

TGCAGTGCTAGTTTTACAGTATCCTATGGCTACACCTTC CSASFTVSYGYTF - - TRBJ1-2 TRBV20-1
TGTGCCAGTAGTATGGGTCCAGGGTCCTACGAGCAGTACTTC CASSMGPGSYEQYF - - TRBJ2-7 TRBV19
TGTGCCAGCAGCTCGGGACAGCTTCGAGGGGACACTGAAGCTTTCTTT CASSSGQLRGDTEAFF - TRBD1 TRBJ1-1 TRBV5-4
TGTGCCAGCAGCGTCAGGGACACCGGGGAGCTGTTTTTT CASSVRDTGELFF - - TRBJ2-2 TRBV7-3
TGTGCCAGCAGTTTCAGGCTCGAGAACACTGAAGCTTTCTTT CASSFRLENTEAFF once - TRBJ1-1 TRBV28
TGTGCCAGCAGCCACCAGGACAGGGGGCTCCGGGGCTACACCTTC CASSHQDRGLRGYTF - TRBD1 TRBJ1-2 TRBV4-2
TGTGCCAGCAGTTTACAGGTACAGGGGGCGCGGGCTTTCTTT CASSLQVQGARAFF - TRBD1 TRBJ1-1 TRBV28
TGCGCCAGCAGCGCCTCTGGACAGGGCGATGGCTACACCTTC CASSASGQGDGYTF - TRBD1 TRBJ1-2 TRBV5-1
TGTGCCAGTAGTATTTACAGCACGAACACTGAAGCTTTCTTT CASSIYSTNTEAFF - - TRBJ1-1 TRBV19
TGTGCCAGCAGCCAGACAGTCAATGAGCAGTTCTTC CASSQTVNEQFF - - TRBJ2-1 TRBV13
TGTGCCAGCAGCTTAGTCCTAGCGGGAGGGGCCGGGGAGCTGTTTTTT CASSLVLAGGAGELFF - TRBD2 TRBJ2-2 TRBV11-3
TGTGCCAGCAGCTTAGATACGGACAGGGGGCTTACCTACGAGCAGTACTTC CASSLDTDRGLTYEQYF - TRBD1 TRBJ2-7 TRBV7-2
TGCGCCAGCAGCTTCCTCAATAGCGGGAGTGGCACAGATACGCAGTATTTT CASSFLNSGSGTDTQYF medium-sized TRBD2 TRBJ2-3 TRBV5-1
TGTGCCAGCAGCTCCCTTGGTAGGGGCGAGCAGTACTTC CASSSLGRGEQYF - - TRBJ2-7 TRBV12-3/TRBV12-4
TGTGCCAGCGGAGGGGTTTCCTATGGCTACACCTTC CASGGVSYGYTF - - TRBJ1-2 TRBV6-5
TGTGCCATCAGTGAAGGACAGGGTATCGCTGAAGCTTTCTTT CAISEGQGIAEAFF - TRBD1 TRBJ1-1 TRBV10-3
TGTGCCAGCAGAGGGCCGGGGATGAACACTGAAGCTTTCTTT CASRGPGMNTEAFF - - TRBJ1-1 TRBV28
TGTGCCACCAGCAGGGAAAAGAGGCAGCCCCAGCATTTT CATSREKRQPQHF - - TRBJ1-5 TRBV15
TGTGCCAGTAGTATGGTGGCAGCTGGAAACACCATATATTTT CASSMVAAGNTIYF - - TRBJ1-3 TRBV19
TGTGCCAGCAGCACAGGGGGCCACGAGCAGTACTTC CASSTGGHEQYF - TRBD1 TRBJ2-7 TRBV7-3
TGTGCCATCAGACAGAGGGCGACGGTATACGAGCAGTACTTC CAIRQRATVYEQYF - - TRBJ2-7 TRBV10-3
TGTGCCAGCAGCGCTTCGGGACTAGCCGACGAGGCCCAGTACTTC CASSASGLADEAQYF - TRBD2 TRBJ2-5 TRBV9
TGCAGCTTCCGGGGGGGACAGGGCCAAGAGACCCAGTACTTC CSFRGGQGQETQYF - - TRBJ2-5 TRBV29-1
TGTGCCAGCAAACCCGACAGTAACACTGAAGCTTTCTTT CASKPDSNTEAFF - - TRBJ1-1 TRBV2
TGCGCCAGCAGCCAAGATCGAGGCGTCTGGCAGTACTTC CASSQDRGVWQYF - - TRBJ2-7 TRBV4-3
TGTGCCAGCAGCCCGTGGAGCACCGGGGAGCTGTTTTTT CASSPWSTGELFF - - TRBJ2-2 TRBV13
TGTGCCAGCAGTCCAGGGAACACTGAAGCTTTCTTT CASSPGNTEAFF - - TRBJ1-1 TRBV11-3
TGCGCCAGCAGCTTGGAGTCTAGCGGGCGCACAGATACGCAGTATTTT CASSLESSGRTDTQYF once TRBD2 TRBJ2-3 TRBV5-1
TGTGCCAGCAGTTACTTGGGACAGGGGATCTATGGCTACACCTTC CASSYLGQGIYGYTF - TRBD1 TRBJ1-2 TRBV6-6
TGTGCCTGGAGTCCCGGCTACGAGCAGTACTTC CAWSPGYEQYF - - TRBJ2-7 TRBV30
TGTGCCAGCTCACCAGGGCAGGGGGATGGTGAAGCTTTCTTT CASSPGQGDGEAFF - TRBD1 TRBJ1-1 TRBV18
TGTGCCAGCAGTTTTTCGACAGAAGAAGCTTTCTTT CASSFSTEEAFF - - TRBJ1-1 TRBV28
TGTGCCAGCAGTGGTACTAGCGACTCCTACGAGCAGTACTTC CASSGTSDSYEQYF many TRBD2 TRBJ2-7 TRBV28
TGTGCCAGCAGCTTCTCTACCGGGTCCTCCTACGAGCAGTACTTC CASSFSTGSSYEQYF - - TRBJ2-7 TRBV7-2
TGTGCCATCAGTTCCGAAAGGAGGCAAGCTGGAGCTTTCTTT CAISSERRQAGAFF few - TRBJ1-1 TRBV10-3
TGCGCCAGCAGCCTGGGGATCCAGGGGAATGAAAAACTGTTTTTT CASSLGIQGNEKLFF - - TRBJ1-4 TRBV5-1
TGCGCCAGCAAGGACAGCTACACTGAAGCTTTCTTT CASKDSYTEAFF - - TRBJ1-1 TRBV5-1
TGTGCCAGCAGCGCCGGGACAATTCAAGTAGAGACCCAGTACTTC CASSAGTIQVETQYF - - TRBJ2-5 TRBV9
TGTGCCAGCAGCCCCTCACATCCGGGACAGGTAACAGATACGCAGTATTTT CASSPSHPGQVTDTQYF - TRBD1 TRBJ2-3 TRBV7-2
TGCAGCGTTGAGCCCCCCGGAGCGGGAGGGTACAATGAGCAGTTCTTC CSVEPPGAGGYNEQFF - TRBD2 TRBJ2-1 TRBV29-1
TGTGCCAGCAGTCGGACAGGGGGCCACTACGAGCAGTACTTC CASSRTGGHYEQYF - TRBD1 TRBJ2-7 TRBV6-5
TGTGCCATCCGGGACCTTGGCGTAGCGGGAGGCTACGAGCAGTACTTC CAIRDLGVAGGYEQYF - TRBD2 TRBJ2-7 TRBV10-3
TGTGCCACCAGTGAGGGGGGGTCGAACACTGAAGCTTTCTTT CATSEGGSNTEAFF - - TRBJ1-1 TRBV24-1
TGTGCCAGCAGTGAAGCGGGAGAGCGACTGGGAGCTTTCTTT CASSEAGERLGAFF - - TRBJ1-1 TRBV6-1
TGTGCCAGCGCATCTCGGGGGGGAGAACGGTACGAGCAGTACTTC CASASRGGERYEQYF - TRBD2 TRBJ2-7 TRBV14
TGTGCCAGCAGTCTTGACAGGGTCAACACTGAAGCTTTCTTT CASSLDRVNTEAFF - TRBD1 TRBJ1-1 TRBV2
TGTGCCAGCAGCTTGACAGGGTCCTATGGCTACACCTTC CASSLTGSYGYTF - TRBD1 TRBJ1-2 TRBV9
TGTGCCAGCACCCACGCGGATGAGCAGTTCTTC CASTHADEQFF - - TRBJ2-1 TRBV3-1/TRBV3-2
TGTGCCTGGAAGAATCCGGGGGAACACGAGCAGTACTTC CAWKNPGEHEQYF - - TRBJ2-7 TRBV30